This T cell receptor (beta chain) comes out of a study of T cell responses to AZD1222 COVID-19 vaccine. Germline V gene data show CDR1 as LNHDA and CDR2 as SQIVND (reference sequence). Trimming removed 6 bases from V and 2 bases from J, with 13 bases in between. This CDR3 contains 15 residues. Here immunoSEQ multiplex PCR was the method, and the copy in TCRdb shows in-frame clones only, minus some. The sample includes 150,000 or so clones, about 89% of them seen just once. The receptor was derived from an adult in good health. The specimen comprised peripheral blood, sampled on day 0 of AZD1222 vaccination. V and J are TRBV19 and TRBJ2-2, with D possibly TRBD1 on 6 matching bases. The DNA for the CDR3 is TGTGCCAGTAGACAGGGATTAGAAAACACCGGGGAGCTGTTTTTT. The encoded protein is CASRQGLENTGELFF.